Below, one T cell receptor beta chain is given with its context. The data stem from a study of T cell responses to AZD1222 COVID-19 vaccine. Between the trimmed V and J ends, which lost 1 base and 2 bases, there was a span of 15 bases. The CDR3 runs to 17 residues. The germline V gene has CDR1 SGHAT and CDR2 FQNNGV. Sequencing was performed with immunoSEQ multiplex PCR; in TCRdb, only in-frame clones are kept and a portion is missing. The sample records more than 85,000 clones, nearly 90% being singletons. The TCR sequence derives from an adult in good health. V gene TRBV11-2 combines with J gene TRBJ1-3; D may be TRBD1 (5 bases). This specimen consisted of peripheral blood, obtained on day 0 of AZD1222 vaccination. In DNA, the CDR3 is TGTGCCAGCAGCTTAGGAACTTTCGTGGGGGCTGGAAACACCATATATTTT. It yields the protein CASSLGTFVGAGNTIYF. Complete variable domain (other parts from reference TRBV11-2 and TRBJ1-3): EAGVAQSPRYKIIEKRQSVAFWCNPISGHATLYWYQQILGQGPKLLIQFQNNGVVDDSQLPKDRFSAERLKGVDSTLKIQPAKLEDSAVYLCASSLGTFVGAGNTIYFGEGSWLTVV.